The 2 T cell receptor beta chains reported below all come from one sample, sequenced in a study of cytomegalovirus exposure and HLA in healthy donors. The PCR had 60 Vbeta and 13 Jbeta primers. Only in-frame clones appear in the TCRdb table, and some are missing; sequencing was by immunoSEQ multiplex PCR. The sample has about 170,000 clones; around 80% are singletons. Input material: PBMCs. Receptors originate from a woman between 45 and 60 years old in good health and CMV-seropositive.

The rearrangement joins TRBV5-4 to TRBJ1-2; 8 bases line up with TRBD1. Germline CDR1 SGHNT, CDR2 YYREEE (reference sequence). This CDR3 region has 13 residues. Trimming removed 4 bases from V and 3 bases from J; junction bases left unmatched: 2. Written as DNA, the CDR3 is TGTGCCAGCAGCCCGGGACAGGACTATGGCTACACCTTC. Residues: CASSPGQDYGYTF.

This clone was counted between two and nine times. The chain is built from TRBV5-3 and TRBJ2-3; 16 nucleotides agree with TRBD2. TRBV5-3 is marked as an open reading frame, function uncertain. J lost 1 base, V lost 4 bases, and 6 bases had no gene match. The CDR3 runs to 18 residues. The CDR3 loop reads CARSQGLAGGPGTDTQYF. The CDR3 DNA reads TGTGCCAGAAGCCAGGGACTAGCGGGAGGGCCAGGCACAGATACGCAGTATTTT.